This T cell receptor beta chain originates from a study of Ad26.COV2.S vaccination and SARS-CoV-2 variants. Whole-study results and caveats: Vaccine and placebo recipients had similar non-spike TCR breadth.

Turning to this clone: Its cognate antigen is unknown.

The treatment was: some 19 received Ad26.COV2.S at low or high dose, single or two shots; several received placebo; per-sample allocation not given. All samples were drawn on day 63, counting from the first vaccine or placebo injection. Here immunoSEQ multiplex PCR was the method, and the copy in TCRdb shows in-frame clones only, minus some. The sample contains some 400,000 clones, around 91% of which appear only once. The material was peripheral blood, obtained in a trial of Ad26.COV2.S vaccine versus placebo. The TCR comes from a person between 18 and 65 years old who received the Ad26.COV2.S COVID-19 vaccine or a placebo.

The CDR3 loop is CASSPPGLQNTGELFF. DNA for the CDR3: TGTGCCAGCTCACCACCGGGACTCCAGAACACCGGGGAGCTGTTTTTT. The chain has TRBV18 and TRBJ2-2, with D possibly matching TRBD2 (6 bases). Germline loops: CDR1 KGHSH, CDR2 LQKENI. V was cut by 0 bases and J by 1 base, with 9 bases left in between. The CDR3 runs to 16 residues.